The 8 T cell receptor beta chains in this list originate from one sample, sequenced in a study of shared clonotypes between healthy human individuals. CD8 cells classed as naive were CD45RO-negative and positively selected for CCR7, excluding terminally differentiated effector memory CD45RA+ cells. The data were produced by immunoSEQ multiplex PCR, yet TCRdb's version contains in-frame clones alone and is incomplete. Here the sample spans millions of clones, about 95% being singletons. Sequencing was performed on naive CD8+ T cells sorted from blood. All receptors come from a man between 18 and 35 years old in good health.

The V and J genes are TRBV9 and TRBJ2-2, with 9 bases identical to TRBD2. V was clipped by 4 bases and J by 4 bases; unmatched bases: 8. The CDR3 has 16 residues. Germline CDR1 and CDR2: SGDLS and YYNGEE. In DNA, the CDR3 is TGTGCCAGCAGCCCACGACTAGCGGAGGTCACCGGGGAGCTGTTTTTT. This codes for CASSPRLAEVTGELFF. Full variable domain (missing parts from reference TRBV9 and TRBJ2-2): DSGVTQTPKHLITATGQRVTLRCSPRSGDLSVYWYQQSLDQGLQFLIQYYNGEERAKGNILERFSAQQFPDLHSELNLSSLELGDSALYFCASSPRLAEVTGELFFGEGSRLTVL.

About this clone itself: Other DNA sequences in this sample translate to the same CDR3. This rearrangement joins TRBV27 to TRBJ1-4; the match to TRBD1 covers 7 bases. Germline V gene sequence: CDR1 MNHEY, CDR2 SMNVEV (reference sequence). The junction had 3 bases not matched to a gene; V was cut back by 3 bases and J by 5 bases. The CDR3 has 14 amino acids. The CDR3 reads CASSLLGGNEKLFF. DNA for the CDR3: TGTGCCAGCAGTTTGTTAGGGGGCAATGAAAAACTGTTTTTT.

This chain's CDR3 is CASRRDLGPYEQYF. CDR3 bases: TGTGCCAGCAGGAGGGACCTAGGCCCCTACGAGCAGTACTTC. V gene TRBV6-5 combines with J gene TRBJ2-7; D might be TRBD1 or TRBD2, each matching 5 bases. The CDR3 has 14 amino acids. V gave up 6 bases and J gave up 2 bases, with 14 bases separating them. CDR1 is MNHEY and CDR2 is SVGAGI in the germline V gene.

As to this clone: Other DNA sequences in the sample encode the same CDR3. The chain recombines TRBV7-9 with TRBJ2-7; D ambiguous. The CDR3 is 13 residues long. The germline CDR1 and CDR2 sequences are SEHNR and FQNEAQ (reference sequence). Trimming took off 4 bases at V and 0 bases at J, with 7 bases between the two ends. CDR3 nucleotide sequence: TGTGCCAGCAGCTCCCGGAGCTCCTACGAGCAGTACTTC. The encoded protein is CASSSRSSYEQYF.

Details on this clone: The identical CDR3 is also encoded by other nucleotide sequences in the sample. The CDR3 DNA reads as TGTGCCAGCAGTTTATCGCGGGACAATGAGCAGTTCTTC. Protein sequence: CASSLSRDNEQFF. V is TRBV27 and J is TRBJ2-1; D perhaps matches TRBD2 (5 bases). Germline V CDR1 and CDR2: MNHEY, SMNVEV (reference sequence). The CDR3 sequence is 13 residues long. Trimming stripped 0 bases from V and 5 bases from J, with 5 bases between.

V is TRBV6-5 and J is TRBJ2-5; 8 bases line up with TRBD1. The CDR3 is 15 amino acids. Trimming at V came to 8 bases and at J to 3 bases, leaving 11 bases not matched to a gene. Looked up from germline, CDR1 is MNHEY and CDR2 is SVGAGI. The CDR3 bases are TGTGCCAGCCGGATAAATCAGGGGGCCAAAGAGACCCAGTACTTC. Amino acid sequence: CASRINQGAKETQYF.

This clone was observed once. CDR3 amino acids: CASSTRWDTEAFF. The CDR3 DNA is TGTGCCAGCAGTACCAGGTGGGACACTGAAGCTTTCTTT. The rearrangement links TRBV6-5 to TRBJ1-1; no firm D call. V was clipped by 5 bases and J by 3 bases, with 10 bases between them. Looked up from germline, CDR1 is MNHEY and CDR2 is SVGAGI. This CDR3 region has 13 residues.

A single count supports this clone. The chain's CDR3 is CASSPIASDTQYF. CDR3 nucleotide sequence: TGCGCCAGCAGCCCGATAGCGTCAGATACGCAGTATTTT. The rearrangement links TRBV4-1 to TRBJ2-3, with D possibly matching TRBD2 (5 bases). Trimming took off 4 bases at V and 4 bases at J, with 9 bases between the two ends. In germline, CDR1 is MGHRA, CDR2 YSYEKL. This CDR3 region has 13 residues.